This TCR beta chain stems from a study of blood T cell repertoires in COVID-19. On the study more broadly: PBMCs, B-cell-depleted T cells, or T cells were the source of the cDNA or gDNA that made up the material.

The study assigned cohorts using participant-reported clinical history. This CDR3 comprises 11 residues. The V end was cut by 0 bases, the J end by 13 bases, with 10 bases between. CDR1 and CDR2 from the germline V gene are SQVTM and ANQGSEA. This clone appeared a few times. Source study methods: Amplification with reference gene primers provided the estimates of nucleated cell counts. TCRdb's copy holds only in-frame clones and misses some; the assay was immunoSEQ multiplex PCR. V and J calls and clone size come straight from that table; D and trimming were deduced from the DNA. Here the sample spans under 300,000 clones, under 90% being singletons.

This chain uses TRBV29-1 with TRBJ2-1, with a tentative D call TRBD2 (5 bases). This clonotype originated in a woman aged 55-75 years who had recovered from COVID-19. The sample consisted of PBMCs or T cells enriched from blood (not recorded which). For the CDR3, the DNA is TGCAGCGTTGAAGACCGCCCTAGCCAGTTCTTC. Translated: CSVEDRPSQFF.